The 23 T cell receptor beta chains given below trace back to one sample, sequenced in a study of blood T cell repertoires in COVID-19. TCRdb's copy holds only in-frame clones and misses some; the assay was immunoSEQ multiplex PCR. Here the sample spans 150,000 to 190,000 clones, roughly nine tenths being singletons. Source material: peripheral blood. All receptors come from a woman between 35 and 50 years old with acute or convalescent COVID-19.

The chain is built from TRBV29-1 and TRBJ1-1; D is possibly TRBD1 (5 bases). Deletions cut 1 base from V and 2 bases from J, with 8 bases between. There are 13 residues in the CDR3. Germline loops: CDR1 SQVTM, CDR2 ANQGSEA. This CDR3 is CSVEGGGNTEAFF. The CDR3 DNA reads TGCAGCGTTGAAGGGGGGGGAAACACTGAAGCTTTCTTT.

The CDR3 nucleotides read TGTGCCAGCAGCGTCGGACCTGGGGTAGCGGGGGAGCAGTACTTC. It encodes CASSVGPGVAGEQYF. J is TRBJ2-7 and V is TRBV9, with TRBD2 matching over 8 bases. Trimming took 2 bases from V and 7 from J; bases not matched to a gene: 11. Per the germline V gene, CDR1 is SGDLS and CDR2 is YYNGEE. CDR3 size: 15 residues.

The genes are TRBV27 and TRBJ2-7; a possible D gene is TRBD1 (5 bases). From germline, CDR1 is MNHEY and CDR2 SMNVEV (reference sequence). This CDR3 spans 14 amino acids. Trimming shortened V by 6 bases and J by 2 bases, and 14 bases separated the two germline ends. The CDR3, as DNA: TGTGCCAGCAGAACGTGGGGCCCAACCTACGAGCAGTACTTC. Translation: CASRTWGPTYEQYF.

The CDR3 protein is CASSWGQTSNTGELFF. CDR3 nucleotides: TGTGCCAGCAGCTGGGGACAGACTTCGAACACCGGGGAGCTGTTTTTT. The rearrangement links TRBV5-6 to TRBJ2-2; 7 bases map to TRBD1. The trim removed 3 bases at V and 0 bases at J, leaving 5 bases unmatched. Germline values: CDR1 SGHDT, CDR2 YYEEEE. CDR3 length: 16 residues.

The chain has TRBV5-4 and TRBJ2-3; 8 bases match TRBD2. V shed 2 bases and J 6 bases; nucleotides not matched to a gene: 8. Germline CDR1 reads SGHNT; CDR2 reads YYREEE (reference sequence). The CDR3 is made up of 15 amino acids. The CDR3 DNA sequence: TGTGCCAGCAGCTTCCCTCCCGGGGGGGCGGATACGCAGTATTTT. Its translation is CASSFPPGGADTQYF.

The chain joins TRBV12-5 to TRBJ2-7, with D maybe TRBD2 (6 bases). V shed 1 base and J shed 4 bases, with 11 bases lying between them. The CDR3 totals 14 residues. In germline, CDR1 is LGHNT, CDR2 FRNRAP. This CDR3 is CASGLGQGGYEQYF. The CDR3 DNA reads as TGTGCTAGTGGTTTGGGGCAGGGAGGATACGAGCAGTACTTC.

This chain connects TRBV5-6 to TRBJ1-5, with a possible D match to TRBD1 (5 bases). V gave up 3 bases and J gave up 0 bases, with 13 bases separating them. In germline, CDR1 is SGHDT, CDR2 YYEEEE. This CDR3 region has 16 residues. The CDR3 loop is CASSSKTEYSNQPQHF. The CDR3 DNA reads as TGTGCCAGCAGCTCAAAGACAGAGTATAGCAATCAGCCCCAGCATTTT.

The chain employs TRBV29-1 and TRBJ2-1; 12 bases match TRBD2. With 8 bases clipped from V and 10 bases from J, the junction kept 15 bases outside the gene matches. There are 15 residues in the CDR3. Germline CDR1 is SQVTM and CDR2 is ANQGSEA. DNA for the CDR3: TGCAGCCCCCGCAGGGCTAGCGGGGGGGCCGGGGAGCAGTTCTTC. This sequence encodes CSPRRASGGAGEQFF.

The chain has TRBV6-2 or TRBV6-3 and TRBJ2-1; 15 bases align to TRBD2. This CDR3 contains 16 residues. Germline trimming cut 6 bases from V and 9 bases from J; bases unmatched to any gene: 9. CDR1 and CDR2 from the germline V gene are MNHEY and SVGEGT. CDR3 residues: CASSRGLAGGLSEQFF. The CDR3 coding sequence is TGTGCCAGCAGCCGCGGACTAGCGGGAGGGTTAAGTGAGCAGTTCTTC.

This rearrangement joins TRBV7-9 to TRBJ2-1, with 10 bases lining up with TRBD2. There are 14 residues in the CDR3. Germline loops: CDR1 SEHNR, CDR2 FQNEAQ (reference sequence). V lost 0 bases and J lost 14; bases outside the gene matches: 7. The chain's CDR3 is CASSLAQAGGLEFF. CDR3 sequence (DNA): TGTGCCAGCAGCTTAGCGCAAGCGGGGGGGCTTGAGTTCTTC.

The chain recombines TRBV12-5 with TRBJ1-1; TRBD1 agrees at 7 bases. J gave up 0 bases and V 0 bases, and 7 bases lay outside the gene matches. The CDR3 extends over 17 amino acids. Germline V gene sequence: CDR1 LGHNT, CDR2 FRNRAP. CDR3 coding DNA: TGTGCTAGTGGTTTGGTACTGGGGACAGCTATGAACACTGAAGCTTTCTTT. The encoded protein is CASGLVLGTAMNTEAFF.

The gene calls are TRBV9 and TRBJ1-2; D possibly corresponds to TRBD1 (5 bases). Trimming removed 6 bases from V and 4 bases from J, with 13 bases in between. Germline values: CDR1 SGDLS, CDR2 YYNGEE. The CDR3 is made up of 13 amino acids. The CDR3 DNA reads TGTGCCAGCACGCCGGAGGGACGCTATGGCTACACCTTC. This encodes CASTPEGRYGYTF.

This rearrangement joins TRBV10-1 to TRBJ2-7; a weak D match, TRBD2 (5 bases). The V end was cut by 6 bases, the J end by 7 bases, with 16 bases between. From germline, CDR1 is WNHNN and CDR2 SYGVQD (reference sequence). This CDR3 has 13 residues. In DNA form, the CDR3 reads TGCGCCAGCAGCAGGACTGAGGCTGGGGAGCAGTACTTC. It is translated as CASSRTEAGEQYF.

This clone was observed once. CDR3 loop: CASGRDRVGEQYF. DNA for the CDR3: TGTGCCAGCGGCCGGGACAGGGTGGGGGAGCAGTACTTC. This chain joins TRBV27 and TRBJ2-7, with TRBD1 identical over 9 bases. Germline loops: CDR1 MNHEY, CDR2 SMNVEV (reference sequence). The CDR3 is 13 amino acids. The junction had 9 bases not matched to a gene; V was cut back by 8 bases and J by 7 bases.

The rearrangement links TRBV9 to TRBJ1-3; D is perhaps TRBD1 (5 bases). Germline V gene sequence: CDR1 SGDLS, CDR2 YYNGEE. This CDR3 has 15 amino acids. Deletions cut 2 bases from V and 0 bases from J, with 9 bases between. CDR3 sequence reads: CASSVQGSSGNTIYF. The CDR3 DNA reads as TGTGCCAGCAGCGTCCAGGGCAGCTCTGGAAACACCATATATTTT.

The CDR3 DNA follows: TGTGCCAGCAGCGTCACGGGGTCGGATTACAATGAGCAGTTCTTC. Translating gives CASSVTGSDYNEQFF. The chain employs TRBV3-1 (or the pseudogene TRBV3-2) and TRBJ2-1, with a possible D match to TRBD2 (5 bases). V was cut by 5 bases and J by 4 bases, with 15 bases left in between. The CDR3 runs 15 residues. CDR1 is LGHDT and CDR2 is YNNKEL in the germline V gene (reference sequence).

This chain uses TRBV18 with TRBJ2-7; TRBD1 agrees at 10 bases. The CDR3 covers 16 residues. The V gene's germline CDR1 is KGHSH and CDR2 LQKENI. Germline trimming cut 0 bases from V and 6 bases from J; bases unmatched to any gene: 8. CDR3 DNA: TGTGCCAGCTCACCACCGAAGAGACAGGGGGCTGTCGAGCAGTACTTC. It encodes CASSPPKRQGAVEQYF.

The chain combines TRBV11-3 with TRBJ1-1; D possibly corresponds to TRBD1 (5 bases). V lost 5 bases and J 2 bases, leaving 21 bases between the germline ends. The CDR3 covers 17 residues. The germline V gene encodes CDR1 SGHNT and CDR2 YENEEA. CDR3 residues: CASSLRLLGGVNTEAFF. DNA of the CDR3: TGTGCCAGCAGCCTACGGTTGTTAGGAGGGGTCAACACTGAAGCTTTCTTT.

This chain connects TRBV30 to TRBJ2-1, with a possible D match to TRBD2 (5 bases). Germline-derived CDR1 and CDR2 are GTSNPN and SVGIG (reference sequence). The CDR3 covers 13 residues. Trimming cost V 0 bases and J 4 bases, with 7 bases left between them. The CDR3 sequence is CAWSVLDYNEQFF. In DNA form, the CDR3 reads TGTGCCTGGAGTGTACTAGATTACAATGAGCAGTTCTTC.

This sequence joins TRBV5-1 and TRBJ1-4; TRBD1 agrees at 9 bases. CDR3 size: 15 residues. The ends lost 3 bases at V and 4 bases at J; junction bases unmatched: 4. Germline-derived CDR1 and CDR2 are SGHRS and YFSETQ. CDR3 residues: CASSSTGGDNEKLFF. The CDR3, as DNA: TGCGCCAGCAGCTCCACAGGGGGCGATAATGAAAAACTGTTTTTT.

This chain links TRBV15 with TRBJ2-1, with a weak D call TRBD2 (6 bases). V was clipped by 0 bases and J by 6 bases, with 12 bases between them. The CDR3 sequence is 15 residues long. Germline values: CDR1 LNHNV, CDR2 YYDKDF (reference sequence). This CDR3 is CATSRDSGEVNEQFF. CDR3 nucleotides: TGTGCCACCAGCAGAGATTCGGGGGAGGTCAATGAGCAGTTCTTC.

As to this clone: The junction does not match germline at one end; this may be a read error. The V call is TRBV7-7, the J call TRBJ2-5; 9 nucleotides agree with TRBD2. The germline CDR1 and CDR2 sequences are SSHAT and FNYEAQ (reference sequence). The CDR3 loop spans 16 amino acids. CDR3: CASSLSVAGVGETQYF. The CDR3 region has the DNA TGTGCTAGCAGCTTAAGCGTAGCGGGAGTTGGAGAGACCCAGTACTTC.

V and J are TRBV4-1 and TRBJ2-5; D unclear. The CDR3 has 15 amino acids. Germline lookup yields CDR1 MGHRA and CDR2 YSYEKL. Trimming took off 0 bases at V and 0 bases at J, with 8 bases between the two ends. The CDR3 DNA sequence: TGCGCCAGCAGCCAAGATCCCAGAAACCAAGAGACCCAGTACTTC. Translation: CASSQDPRNQETQYF.